What follows are 9 T cell receptor beta chains derived from one specimen sequenced in a study of T cell responses to AZD1222 COVID-19 vaccine. The method was immunoSEQ multiplex PCR; TCRdb's version includes in-frame clones alone and lacks a portion of them. The sample lists approximately 110,000 clones, 70% to 90% occurring once. Material: peripheral blood, obtained on day 0 of AZD1222 vaccination. All receptors come from an adult in good health.

The CDR3 nucleotides are TGCGCCAGCAGCCAAAGTCTCGCCTCTGGGGATGGCTACACCTTC. Amino acid sequence: CASSQSLASGDGYTF. This chain uses TRBV4-1 with TRBJ1-2; D unclear. CDR1 MGHRA and CDR2 YSYEKL come from the germline V gene. The CDR3 sequence is 15 residues long. With 2 bases removed from V and 6 bases from J, the gap between germline ends came to 16 bases.

The chain links TRBV2 to TRBJ1-5; D unresolved. There are 15 residues in the CDR3. With 6 bases removed from V and 1 base from J, the gap between germline ends came to 13 bases. Germline CDR1 and CDR2: SNHLY and FYNNEI. The CDR3 loop reads CASSRTLESNQPQHF. The CDR3, as DNA: TGTGCCAGCAGCAGAACGCTGGAGAGCAATCAGCCCCAGCATTTT.

The chain couples TRBV5-1 to TRBJ1-2; 11 nucleotides agree with TRBD1. Trimming at V came to 2 bases and at J to 5 bases, leaving 11 bases not matched to a gene. The CDR3 consists of 17 residues. Germline-derived CDR1 and CDR2 are SGHRS and YFSETQ. The CDR3 protein is CASSFPPGQGATYGYTF. The CDR3 nucleotides are TGCGCCAGCAGCTTCCCCCCTGGACAGGGGGCAACGTATGGCTACACCTTC.

As DNA, the CDR3 is TGTGCCAGCAAAGGGGGCGCATCTGGGGCCAACGTCCTGACTTTC. Translating it yields CASKGGASGANVLTF. This sequence joins TRBV28 and TRBJ2-6; 7 bases line up with TRBD1. Unmatched junction bases numbered 4, after V lost 7 bases and J lost 1 base. The CDR3 covers 15 residues. Per the germline V gene, CDR1 is MDHEN and CDR2 is SYDVKM.

The chain links TRBV5-1 to TRBJ2-1; a weak D match, TRBD2 (6 bases). V was cut by 8 bases and J by 9 bases, with 18 bases left in between. This CDR3 comprises 13 residues. In germline, CDR1 is SGHRS, CDR2 YFSETQ. CDR3 bases: TGCGCCAGTCACGAACCCCCCGGGGGTGAGCAGTTCTTC. Translating gives CASHEPPGGEQFF.

The genes are TRBV6-5 and TRBJ2-1; TRBD2 is a possible D gene (6 bases). The CDR3 spans 13 residues. V shed 4 bases and J shed 5 bases, with 9 bases lying between them. Germline CDR1 and CDR2: MNHEY and SVGAGI. CDR3 bases: TGTGCCAGCAGTTTGGGACTTCACAATGAGCAGTTCTTC. Residues: CASSLGLHNEQFF.

CDR3 sequence reads: CASSYSRGAQPQHF. The CDR3 nucleotides read TGTGCCAGCAGTTACTCGAGGGGGGCGCAGCCCCAGCATTTT. The chain joins TRBV6-5 to TRBJ1-5; maybe TRBD1 (6 bases). Trimming stripped 0 bases from V and 7 bases from J, with 10 bases between. Germline CDR1 and CDR2: MNHEY and SVGAGI. This CDR3 comprises 14 residues.

This clone was observed a few times. This chain joins TRBV5-1 and TRBJ1-1; D call uncertain. Trimming took off 4 bases at V and 0 bases at J, with 10 bases between the two ends. This CDR3 spans 14 amino acids. The V gene's germline CDR1 is SGHRS and CDR2 YFSETQ. The CDR3 protein is CASSRGVMNTEAFF. The CDR3 region has the DNA TGCGCCAGCAGCCGCGGGGTCATGAACACTGAAGCTTTCTTT.

This CDR3 reads CASSEIFGTGGRNEQFF. As DNA, the CDR3 is TGTGCCAGCAGTGAAATCTTTGGGACTGGGGGTCGGAATGAGCAGTTCTTC. The chain uses TRBV6-1 and TRBJ2-1; D may be TRBD2 (6 bases). This CDR3 spans 17 amino acids. V shed 2 bases and J shed 7 bases, with 21 bases lying between them. The germline gives CDR1 MNHNS, CDR2 SASEGT.